These 14 T cell receptor beta chains were sequenced from one sample in a study of cytomegalovirus exposure and HLA in healthy donors. Researchers ran the PCR with 60 Vbeta and 13 Jbeta primers. Sequencing was performed with immunoSEQ multiplex PCR; in TCRdb, only in-frame clones are kept and a portion is missing. The sample holds around 140,000 clones, roughly 88% seen once. The sample consisted of PBMCs. These receptors were collected from a woman aged 40 to 50 in good health and CMV-seronegative.

The rearrangement uses TRBV11-2 and TRBJ2-3; TRBD2 agrees at 7 bases. This CDR3 spans 15 amino acids. Germline trimming cut 1 base from V and 7 bases from J; bases unmatched to any gene: 8. The germline gives CDR1 SGHAT, CDR2 FQNNGV. The DNA of the CDR3 is TGTGCCAGCAGCTTAGGACTAGCCCCCATGTATACGCAGTATTTT. Residues: CASSLGLAPMYTQYF.

This rearrangement joins TRBV28 to TRBJ1-4; D might be TRBD1 (6 bases). Trimming took 8 bases from V and 4 from J, leaving 17 bases between them. The CDR3 runs 15 residues. CDR1 and CDR2 from the germline V gene are MDHEN and SYDVKM. Written as DNA, the CDR3 is TGTGCCAGCCAAGGGGGGGCCAGGGTTAATGAAAAACTGTTTTTT. This encodes CASQGGARVNEKLFF.

J is TRBJ2-1 and V is TRBV7-6, with D perhaps TRBD1 (7 bases). Trimming took off 0 bases at V and 0 bases at J, with 15 bases between the two ends. This CDR3 region has 18 residues. Germline-derived CDR1 and CDR2 are SGHVS and FNYEAQ. For the CDR3, the DNA is TGTGCCAGCAGCTTAGCGGGGGGACAGCTGGCCTCCTACAATGAGCAGTTCTTC. This gives the protein CASSLAGGQLASYNEQFF.

The chain's CDR3 is CASSQEVGSAQYF. In DNA, the CDR3 is TGCGCCAGCAGCCAAGAAGTGGGGAGTGCCCAGTACTTC. The chain carries TRBV4-1 and TRBJ2-5, with a tentative D call TRBD2 (5 bases). The germline V and J ends were trimmed by 0 bases and 9 bases, with 11 bases remaining between them. CDR1 is MGHRA and CDR2 is YSYEKL in the germline V gene. The CDR3 has 13 amino acids.

This chain connects TRBV18 to TRBJ2-1, with 13 positions matching TRBD2. Per germline, CDR1 KGHSH and CDR2 LQKENI. V lost 3 bases and J lost 6; bases outside the gene matches: 8. The CDR3 has 17 amino acids. DNA of the CDR3: TGTGCCAGCTCACCGCAAGGACTAGCGGGAGCCATCAATGAGCAGTTCTTC. This encodes CASSPQGLAGAINEQFF.

The chain recombines TRBV7-2 with TRBJ2-2; 8 bases line up with TRBD2. Germline CDR1 and CDR2: SGHTA and FQGNSA. The CDR3 has 14 amino acids. Trimming took 5 bases from V and 5 from J; bases not matched to a gene: 4. DNA for the CDR3: TGTGCCAGCAGCCCGCGACTAGCGACCGGGGAGCTGTTTTTT. Translating it yields CASSPRLATGELFF.

In this sample, this clone turned up a few times. This chain links TRBV7-9 with TRBJ1-1, with D possibly TRBD1 on 6 matching bases. Trimming removed 5 bases at V and 3 bases at J, with 13 bases between. The CDR3 sequence is 14 residues long. In germline, CDR1 is SEHNR, CDR2 FQNEAQ (reference sequence). The CDR3 region has the DNA TGTGCCAGCAGCCAGACAGGACCTCACACTGAAGCTTTCTTT. Translated, it gives CASSQTGPHTEAFF. The variable domain in full, completed from reference TRBV7-9 and TRBJ1-1, reads DTGVSQNPRHKITKRGQNVTFRCDPISEHNRLYWYRQTLGQGPEFLTYFQNEAQLEKSRLLSDRFSAERPKGSFSTLEIQRTEQGDSAMYLCASSQTGPHTEAFFGQGTRLTVV.

The gene calls are TRBV29-1 and TRBJ2-1; a weak D match, TRBD1 (6 bases). CDR3 length: 15 residues. The germline V gene has CDR1 SQVTM and CDR2 ANQGSEA. V was shortened by 7 bases and J by 10 bases, with 26 bases between the two germline ends. The CDR3 DNA reads as TGCAGCGCCGGTAATGGTCAGGGGATAAGGGGGGAGCAGTTCTTC. Translated, it gives CSAGNGQGIRGEQFF.

The V and J genes are TRBV30 and TRBJ2-1; 8 bases line up with TRBD1. J gave up 8 bases and V 4 bases, and 4 bases lay outside the gene matches. This CDR3 has 12 amino acids. Germline lookup yields CDR1 GTSNPN and CDR2 SVGIG (reference sequence). CDR3 loop: CAWMQGAYEQFF. The DNA for the CDR3 is TGTGCCTGGATGCAGGGGGCGTATGAGCAGTTCTTC. Full variable domain (rest looked up from reference TRBV30 and TRBJ2-1): SQTIHQWPATLVQPVGSPLSLECTVEGTSNPNLYWYRQAAGRGLQLLFYSVGIGQISSEVPQNLSASRPQDRQFILSSKKLLLSDSGFYLCAWMQGAYEQFFGPGTRLTVL.

The rearrangement links TRBV7-8 to TRBJ2-7, with 9 bases fitting TRBD2. The J segment lost 0 bases and the V segment lost 3 bases, leaving 6 bases of the junction unmatched. The CDR3 is 16 amino acids. Looked up from germline, CDR1 is SGHVS and CDR2 is FQNEAQ. This CDR3 is CASSLETSGTSYEQYF. CDR3 nucleotide sequence: TGTGCCAGCAGCTTGGAGACTAGCGGAACCTCCTACGAGCAGTACTTC.

This clone was detected once. V and J are TRBV7-8 and TRBJ2-7; TRBD1 matches 7 bases. J lost 1 base, V lost 6 bases, and 9 bases had no gene match. Germline assignment: CDR1 SGHVS and CDR2 FQNEAQ. The CDR3 is 15 residues long. DNA for the CDR3: TGTGCCAGCAGTCAAAACAGGGGACCTTCCTACGAGCAGTACTTC. This encodes CASSQNRGPSYEQYF. The full variable domain, with the rest looked up from reference TRBV7-8 and TRBJ2-7, is GAGVSQSPRYKVAKRGQDVALRCDPISGHVSLFWYQQALGQGPEFLTYFQNEAQLDKSGLPSDRFFAERPEGSVSTLKIQRTQQEDSAVYLCASSQNRGPSYEQYFGPGTRLTVT.

The chain has TRBV19 and TRBJ1-3, with 7 bases aligning to TRBD1. Losses at the gene ends were 6 bases for V and 0 bases for J; bases not matched to a gene: 5. This CDR3 comprises 15 residues. Germline V gives CDR1 LNHDA, CDR2 SQIVND (reference sequence). The CDR3 sequence: CASSRQGYSGNTIYF. In DNA, the CDR3 is TGTGCCAGTAGCCGACAGGGATACTCTGGAAACACCATATATTTT.

The V and J genes are TRBV9 and TRBJ2-5; 7 nucleotides line up with TRBD1. The V and J ends lost 0 bases and 2 bases, in that order; junction bases with no gene match: 1. CDR1 is SGDLS, CDR2 YYNGEE, per germline. The CDR3 extends over 14 amino acids. For the CDR3, the DNA is TGTGCCAGCAGCGTAGGGACAGGTCAAGAGACCCAGTACTTC. Its translation: CASSVGTGQETQYF.

The V and J genes are TRBV28 and TRBJ2-1; 8 nucleotides match TRBD2. Germline-derived CDR1 and CDR2 are MDHEN and SYDVKM. The CDR3 sequence is 13 residues long. After removal of 7 bases from V and 6 bases from J, the junction contained 5 bases not matched to a gene. CDR3 DNA sequence: TGTGCCAGCATGGGTAGCGGGACCAATGAGCAGTTCTTC. It specifies CASMGSGTNEQFF.